These 8 T cell receptor beta chains were sequenced from one sample in a study of blood T cell repertoires in COVID-19. TCRdb keeps only in-frame clones here, not all; method: immunoSEQ multiplex PCR. The table includes about 120,000 clones, over 65% detected once. The sample consisted of peripheral blood. These receptors originate from a woman aged 40 to 49 with acute or convalescent COVID-19.

V and J are TRBV19 and TRBJ2-2; 9 bases align to TRBD1. The V segment lost 8 bases and the J segment 1 base; nucleotides outside the gene matches: 2. The CDR3 sequence is 14 residues long. Germline V gene sequence: CDR1 LNHDA, CDR2 SQIVND (reference sequence). The CDR3 spells CASSDRGNTGELFF. The DNA for the CDR3 is TGTGCCAGTTCGGACAGGGGGAACACCGGGGAGCTGTTTTTT. Full variable domain (remainder filled in from reference TRBV19 and TRBJ2-2): DGGITQSPKYLFRKEGQNVTLSCEQNLNHDAMYWYRQDPGQGLRLIYYSQIVNDFQKGDIAEGYSVSREKKESFPLTVTSAQKNPTAFYLCASSDRGNTGELFFGEGSRLTVL.

The V gene is TRBV19, the J gene TRBJ1-2; tentatively, D is TRBD1 (6 bases). Per germline, CDR1 LNHDA and CDR2 SQIVND (reference sequence). The CDR3 sequence is 11 residues long. V was cut by 11 bases and J by 6 bases, with 13 bases left in between. CDR3 DNA sequence: TGTGCCGGCGGACAGTGGAATGGCTACACCTTC. Amino acid sequence: CAGGQWNGYTF. Full variable domain (remainder filled in from reference TRBV19 and TRBJ1-2): DGGITQSPKYLFRKEGQNVTLSCEQNLNHDAMYWYRQDPGQGLRLIYYSQIVNDFQKGDIAEGYSVSREKKESFPLTVTSAQKNPTAFYLCAGGQWNGYTFGSGTRLTVV.

The CDR3 sequence: CAAVGGTDTQYF. CDR3 DNA: TGTGCCGCGGTAGGAGGTACAGATACGCAGTATTTT. This chain joins TRBV28 and TRBJ2-3, with D possibly TRBD2 on 5 matching bases. Trimming stripped 11 bases from V and 3 bases from J, with 12 bases between. This CDR3 contains 12 residues. Germline lookup yields CDR1 MDHEN and CDR2 SYDVKM.

CDR3 loop: CASSLSGDRVTGELFF. The DNA of the CDR3 is TGTGCCAGCAGCTTATCGGGGGACAGGGTTACCGGGGAGCTGTTTTTT. The chain couples TRBV11-3 to TRBJ2-2, with TRBD1 matching 9 bases. Germline-derived CDR1 and CDR2 are SGHNT and YENEEA. CDR3 size: 16 residues. The V segment lost 2 bases and the J segment 5 bases; nucleotides outside the gene matches: 6. The complete variable domain, with remaining parts taken from reference TRBV11-3 and TRBJ2-2, reads EAGVVQSPRYKIIEKKQPVAFWCNPISGHNTLYWYLQNLGQGPELLIRYENEEAVDDSQLPKDRFSAERLKGVDSTLKIQPAELGDSAVYLCASSLSGDRVTGELFFGEGSRLTVL.

The chain has TRBV5-1 and TRBJ1-4; TRBD1 matches at 10 bases. The germline gives CDR1 SGHRS, CDR2 YFSETQ. The CDR3 contains 15 residues. Trimming removed 0 bases from V and 7 bases from J; junction bases left unmatched: 3. This chain's CDR3 is CASSLAGTGVEKLFF. CDR3 DNA: TGCGCCAGCAGCTTGGCAGGGACAGGGGTTGAAAAACTGTTTTTT. Supplemented by reference TRBV5-1 and TRBJ1-4, the full variable domain reads KAGVTQTPRYLIKTRGQQVTLSCSPISGHRSVSWYQQTPGQGLQFLFEYFSETQRNKGNFPGRFSGRQFSNSRSEMNVSTLELGDSALYLCASSLAGTGVEKLFFGSGTQLSVL.

This sequence joins TRBV15 and TRBJ1-4; D perhaps matches TRBD1 (5 bases). This CDR3 is 16 amino acids long. Germline V gene data show CDR1 as LNHNV and CDR2 as YYDKDF (reference sequence). The V gene lost 0 bases and the J gene lost 6 bases, with 14 bases spanning the gap. CDR3 protein: CATSRDIGGEYEKLFF. The CDR3 DNA is TGTGCCACCAGCAGAGATATAGGAGGGGAGTATGAAAAACTGTTTTTT.

This chain links TRBV7-9 with TRBJ2-7; 7 bases are a match to TRBD2. The CDR3 totals 13 residues. V dropped 1 base and J dropped 5; count of bases not matched to a gene: 2. Germline V gene data show CDR1 as SEHNR and CDR2 as FQNEAQ (reference sequence). The CDR3: CASSLGLADEQYF. The CDR3 bases are TGTGCCAGCAGCTTAGGACTAGCCGACGAGCAGTACTTC.

This clone was seen a handful of times. V is TRBV14 and J is TRBJ1-6; no firm D call. Germline V gives CDR1 SGHDN, CDR2 FVKESK. V was pared by 1 base and J by 7 bases, with 8 bases between. This CDR3 spans 14 amino acids. The CDR3 DNA sequence: TGTGCCAGCAGCCAAGGTCCCCAAAATTCACCCCTCCACTTT. Translated: CASSQGPQNSPLHF.